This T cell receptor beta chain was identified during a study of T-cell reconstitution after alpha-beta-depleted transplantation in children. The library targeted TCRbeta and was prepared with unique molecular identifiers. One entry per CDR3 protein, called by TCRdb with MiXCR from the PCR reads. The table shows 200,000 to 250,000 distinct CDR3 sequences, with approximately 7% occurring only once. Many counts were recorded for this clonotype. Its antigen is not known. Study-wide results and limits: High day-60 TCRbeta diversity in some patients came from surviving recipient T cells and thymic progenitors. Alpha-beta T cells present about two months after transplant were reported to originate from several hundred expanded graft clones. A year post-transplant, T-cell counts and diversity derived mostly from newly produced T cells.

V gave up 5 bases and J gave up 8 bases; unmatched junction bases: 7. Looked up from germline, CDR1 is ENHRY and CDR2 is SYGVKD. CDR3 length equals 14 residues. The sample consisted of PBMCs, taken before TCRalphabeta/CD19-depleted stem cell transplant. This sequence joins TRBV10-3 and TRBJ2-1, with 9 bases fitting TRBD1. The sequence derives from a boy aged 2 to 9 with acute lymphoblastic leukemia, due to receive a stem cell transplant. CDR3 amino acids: CAISSGTGPYEQFF. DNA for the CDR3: TGTGCCATCAGTTCCGGGACAGGGCCCTATGAGCAGTTCTTC.